The 20 T cell receptor beta chains listed next were all sequenced from one sample in a study of blood T cell repertoires in COVID-19. Libraries were prepared by immunoSEQ multiplex PCR; TCRdb keeps only in-frame clonotypes and omits some of them. Of 200,000 to 250,000 clones listed, less than 90% are singletons. Sequencing was performed on PBMCs or T cells enriched from blood (not recorded which). Receptors were obtained from a middle-aged woman who had recovered from COVID-19.

This clone was counted once. One end of the junction does not line up with germline, which may come from a read error. V is TRBV6-5 and J is TRBJ1-2, with TRBD1 matching over 10 bases. This CDR3 is built from 15 residues. Germline V gene lookup returns CDR1 MNHEY and CDR2 SVGAGI. CDR3 DNA: TGTGCCAGCAGTTACATGGGACAGGGGAACTATGGCCACACCTTC. Amino acid sequence: CASSYMGQGNYGHTF.

J is TRBJ2-5 and V is TRBV5-4; TRBD2 might be the D (5 bases). The CDR3 is made up of 14 amino acids. Per germline, CDR1 SGHNT and CDR2 YYREEE (reference sequence). Deletions cut 2 bases from V and 4 bases from J, with 12 bases between. The CDR3 reads CASSLPGLRETQYF. The CDR3 nucleotides read TGTGCCAGCAGCTTACCGGGGTTGAGAGAGACCCAGTACTTC.

This clone was counted a single time. The chain couples TRBV28 to TRBJ1-1; D is unresolved. The length of the CDR3 is 17 residues. V was shortened by 2 bases and J by 3 bases, with 19 bases between the two germline ends. The V gene's germline CDR1 is MDHEN and CDR2 SYDVKM. Here the CDR3 DNA reads TGTGCCAGCAGTTTACGGACCCGGCAGTGGGAGGACACTGAAGCTTTCTTT. This gives the protein CASSLRTRQWEDTEAFF.

The V call is TRBV7-9, the J call TRBJ2-1; 11 bases fit TRBD2. Germline V CDR1 and CDR2: SEHNR, FQNEAQ (reference sequence). Trimming took 4 bases from V and 4 from J; bases not matched to a gene: 6. This CDR3 is 16 amino acids long. The CDR3, as DNA: TGTGCCAGCAGCTCCGCTAGCGGGAGGCCATACAATGAGCAGTTCTTC. Translating gives CASSSASGRPYNEQFF.

V gene TRBV24-1 combines with J gene TRBJ2-3, with 8 bases aligning to TRBD2. With V trimmed by 5 bases and J by 4 bases, 4 bases remained unmatched. Germline V lookup: CDR1 KGHDR, CDR2 SFDVKD. CDR3 length: 14 residues. The CDR3 DNA follows: TGTGCCACCAGTGTAACGGGAGGGGCAGATACGCAGTATTTT. It is translated as CATSVTGGADTQYF.

The V call is TRBV28, the J call TRBJ1-4; D unclear. This CDR3 contains 15 residues. The germline CDR1 and CDR2 sequences are MDHEN and SYDVKM. Trimming took off 1 base at V and 3 bases at J, with 9 bases between the two ends. CDR3 amino acids: CASSLSSGSNEKLFF. The DNA for the CDR3 is TGTGCCAGCAGTTTATCGTCGGGATCTAATGAAAAACTGTTTTTT.

This rearrangement joins TRBV7-2 to TRBJ2-1; possibly TRBD1 for D (5 bases). The CDR3 spans 13 residues. Germline V CDR1 and CDR2: SGHTA, FQGNSA. Trimming pared 4 bases from V and 5 bases from J, leaving 9 bases between. CDR3 loop: CASSSAQDNEQFF. The CDR3 DNA is TGTGCCAGCAGCTCAGCACAGGACAATGAGCAGTTCTTC. The whole variable domain, filled in from reference TRBV7-2 and TRBJ2-1, reads GAGVSQSPSNKVTEKGKDVELRCDPISGHTALYWYRQSLGQGLEFLIYFQGNSAPDKSGLPSDRFSAERTGGSVSTLTIQRTQQEDSAVYLCASSSAQDNEQFFGPGTRLTVL.

CDR3 nucleotides: TGTGCCAGCAGTCCACAGGGGTGGGACAATCAGCCCCAGCATTTT. Amino acids: CASSPQGWDNQPQHF. The chain carries TRBV28 and TRBJ1-5; 7 nucleotides line up with TRBD1. CDR1 MDHEN and CDR2 SYDVKM come from the germline V gene. CDR3 length: 15 amino acids. With 5 bases clipped from V and 3 bases from J, the junction kept 7 bases outside the gene matches. The full variable domain, rest sourced from reference TRBV28 and TRBJ1-5, is DVKVTQSSRYLVKRTGEKVFLECVQDMDHENMFWYRQDPGLGLRLIYFSYDVKMKEKGDIPEGYSVSREKKERFSLILESASTNQTSMYLCASSPQGWDNQPQHFGDGTRLSIL.

The chain has TRBV5-4 and TRBJ2-3; no definite D call. V lost 2 bases, J lost 3 bases, and 13 bases lay in between. The CDR3 has 15 amino acids. Germline CDR1 is SGHNT and CDR2 is YYREEE (reference sequence). The DNA of the CDR3 is TGTGCCAGCAGCTTAGCCCTAAACTGGACAGATACGCAGTATTTT. This translates into CASSLALNWTDTQYF.

The rearrangement links TRBV2 to TRBJ1-2; possible D gene TRBD1, 6 bases. V lost 4 bases and J 5 bases, leaving 20 bases between the germline ends. In germline, CDR1 is SNHLY, CDR2 FYNNEI. The CDR3 is made up of 16 amino acids. This chain's CDR3 is CASSAGYLRRGYGYTF. Written as DNA, the CDR3 is TGTGCCAGCAGTGCTGGGTACCTTCGCAGGGGATATGGCTACACCTTC.

This chain uses TRBV11-2 with TRBJ2-4; D not resolved. V lost 7 bases and J lost 1, with 2 bases in between. The CDR3 runs to 11 residues. CDR1 SGHAT and CDR2 FQNNGV come from the germline V gene. DNA for the CDR3: TGTGCCAGCACGGCCAAAAACATTCAGTACTTC. Translating it yields CASTAKNIQYF. The full variable domain, its missing parts supplied by reference TRBV11-2 and TRBJ2-4, is EAGVAQSPRYKIIEKRQSVAFWCNPISGHATLYWYQQILGQGPKLLIQFQNNGVVDDSQLPKDRFSAERLKGVDSTLKIQPAKLEDSAVYLCASTAKNIQYFGAGTRLSVL.

This rearrangement joins TRBV11-3 to TRBJ2-1; possible D gene TRBD1, 5 bases. The CDR3 consists of 16 residues. CDR1 and CDR2 (germline): SGHNT, YENEEA. Trimming cost V 4 bases and J 5 bases, with 18 bases left between them. The CDR3 sequence: CASSSFGHEPNNEQFF. Written as DNA, the CDR3 is TGTGCCAGCAGCTCCTTCGGACATGAACCTAACAATGAGCAGTTCTTC.

J is TRBJ2-3 and V is TRBV5-4, with D maybe TRBD2 (6 bases). Per germline, CDR1 SGHNT and CDR2 YYREEE (reference sequence). This CDR3 spans 14 amino acids. The germline V and J ends were trimmed by 4 bases and 2 bases, with 11 bases remaining between them. The CDR3: CASSGRDFTDTQYF. CDR3 DNA sequence: TGTGCCAGCAGCGGGCGGGACTTCACAGATACGCAGTATTTT.

The chain uses TRBV6-2 or TRBV6-3 and TRBJ2-4; unclear D gene. Between the trimmed V and J ends, which lost 2 bases and 6 bases, there was a span of 5 bases. Germline V gene sequence: CDR1 MNHEY, CDR2 SVGEGT. The CDR3 runs to 12 residues. The CDR3 coding sequence is TGTGCCAGCAGTTACGGAGTAAACATTCAGTACTTC. It translates to CASSYGVNIQYF.

The chain employs TRBV7-8 and TRBJ2-3; D remains unclear. V lost 5 bases to trimming and J lost 3 bases, with 9 bases between them. From germline, CDR1 is SGHVS and CDR2 FQNEAQ. The CDR3 is 13 amino acids. The CDR3 DNA reads as TGTGCCAGCAGCCTTGCTAGGACAGATACGCAGTATTTT. This translates into CASSLARTDTQYF.

This chain connects TRBV19 to TRBJ1-5; tentative D call: TRBD1 (6 bases). The CDR3 length is 17 residues. CDR1 LNHDA and CDR2 SQIVND come from the germline V gene (reference sequence). Trimming removed 5 bases at V and 2 bases at J, with 19 bases between. The CDR3 reads CASSLEPTGTRNQPQHF. The CDR3 nucleotides read TGTGCCAGTAGTCTCGAGCCGACCGGGACACGCAATCAGCCCCAGCATTTT.

This chain connects TRBV6-2 or TRBV6-3 to TRBJ1-2; no clear D gene. CDR3 length equals 12 residues. CDR1 and CDR2 from the germline V gene are MNHEY and SVGEGT. V was clipped by 0 bases and J by 8 bases, with 7 bases between them. The CDR3 DNA sequence: TGTGCCAGCAGTTACTCCCAACAGGGCTACACCTTC. Translating gives CASSYSQQGYTF.

The chain links TRBV24-1 to TRBJ2-3; 9 nucleotides agree with TRBD2. CDR3 length: 13 amino acids. The J segment lost 4 bases and the V segment lost 7 bases, leaving 2 bases of the junction unmatched. Germline V gene sequence: CDR1 KGHDR, CDR2 SFDVKD. CDR3 nucleotide sequence: TGTGCCACCAGCTTAGCGGGAGCAGATACGCAGTATTTT. Translation: CATSLAGADTQYF.

The V gene is TRBV5-4, the J gene TRBJ2-5; TRBD2 agrees at 9 bases. The length of the CDR3 is 15 residues. The junction had 5 bases not matched to a gene; V was cut back by 4 bases and J by 1 base. Germline CDR1 and CDR2: SGHNT and YYREEE (reference sequence). CDR3 residues: CASSDQTSGQETQYF. The CDR3 DNA follows: TGTGCCAGCAGCGACCAGACTAGCGGCCAAGAGACCCAGTACTTC.

The chain links TRBV7-2 to TRBJ2-3; tentative D call: TRBD2 (6 bases). Trimming left V 3 bases short and J 3 bases short, with 10 bases between. CDR1 and CDR2 (germline): SGHTA, FQGNSA. The length of the CDR3 is 14 residues. The CDR3 DNA reads TGTGCCAGCAGCTTTGGGGGAGGAACAGATACGCAGTATTTT. Translation gives CASSFGGGTDTQYF.